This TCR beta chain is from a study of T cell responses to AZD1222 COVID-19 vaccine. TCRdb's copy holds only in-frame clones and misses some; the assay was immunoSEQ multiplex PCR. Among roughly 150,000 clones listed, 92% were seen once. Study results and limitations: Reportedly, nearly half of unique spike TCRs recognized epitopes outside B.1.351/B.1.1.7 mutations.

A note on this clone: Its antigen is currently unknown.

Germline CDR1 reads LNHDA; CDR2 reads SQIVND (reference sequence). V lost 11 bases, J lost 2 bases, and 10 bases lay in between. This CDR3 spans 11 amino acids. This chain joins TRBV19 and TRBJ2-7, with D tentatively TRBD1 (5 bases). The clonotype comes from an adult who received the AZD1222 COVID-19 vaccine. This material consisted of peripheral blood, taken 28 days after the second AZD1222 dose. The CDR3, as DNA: TGTGCCTTAGGACACCCCTACGAGCAGTACTTC. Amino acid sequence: CALGHPYEQYF.